This T cell receptor (beta chain) emerged from a study of blood T cell repertoires in COVID-19. Per the original data handling: Amplification from reference gene primers served as the basis for estimated nucleated cell counts. This table comes from immunoSEQ multiplex PCR, and its TCRdb copy is limited to in-frame clones, with some not included. D and trimming come from the DNA, and the V and J calls and clone size come from that table. This table has hundreds of thousands of clones, around 87% appearing once. The participants were between about 18 and 89 years old and came from roughly 24 US areas. Donors in Cohort 3 counted as recovered after two negative PCRs, clearance, or symptom resolution. V was shortened by 3 bases and J by 6 bases, with 9 bases between the two germline ends. Germline loops: CDR1 SEHNR, CDR2 FQNEAQ (reference sequence). The CDR3 is 13 amino acids.

This receptor was obtained from a man aged 25-40 years who had recovered from COVID-19. Sequenced: PBMCs or T cells enriched from blood (not recorded which). The rearrangement joins TRBV7-9 to TRBJ1-5; D call uncertain. Here the CDR3 reads CASSFEGGQPQHF. The CDR3 bases are TGTGCCAGCAGCTTCGAAGGCGGTCAGCCCCAGCATTTT.